The 18 T cell receptor beta chains below all came from one sample that was sequenced in a study of T cell responses to AZD1222 COVID-19 vaccine (dated by TCRdb to 2020 to 2023). Per the publication, the time point label means: baseline before first vaccination. The library was produced with the immunoSEQ multiplex PCR assay. TCRdb took over this immuneACCESS table, retaining in-frame rearrangements with V and J assigned. Such tables are incomplete; in checked studies, under half of the missing clones stem from an unresolved V gene, and the remainder is unexplained. This sample's table contains around 140,000 clones. The ten most abundant clones make up about 2.2% of the sample. Sequencing was carried out using peripheral blood. All receptors derive from an adult in good health.

The rearrangement uses TRBV12-3 or TRBV12-4 and TRBJ1-2; D unresolved. This CDR3 comprises 12 residues. V shed 3 bases and J shed 5 bases, with 7 bases lying between them. Here the CDR3 DNA reads TGTGCCAGCAGTTTGGAGAGATATGGCTACACCTTC. The encoded protein is CASSLERYGYTF.

The V call is TRBV19, the J call TRBJ1-2; 7 bases are shared with TRBD1. Germline lookup yields CDR1 LNHDA and CDR2 SQIVND (reference sequence). This CDR3 spans 14 amino acids. V lost 3 bases, J lost 4 bases, and 5 bases stayed unmatched. The CDR3 nucleotides read TGTGCCAGTAGTATGGAGGGACAGATCTATGGCTACACCTTC. It encodes CASSMEGQIYGYTF.

The rearrangement joins TRBV19 to TRBJ1-4; the match to TRBD1 covers 11 bases. The V gene's germline CDR1 is LNHDA and CDR2 SQIVND (reference sequence). The CDR3 runs 15 residues. The V and J ends lost 5 bases and 9 bases, in that order; junction bases with no gene match: 8. DNA of the CDR3: TGTGCCAGTAGTCTACGGACAGGGGGCCGGCAAAAACTGTTTTTT. This sequence encodes CASSLRTGGRQKLFF.

This chain connects TRBV5-1 to TRBJ2-5; 12 nucleotides match TRBD2. CDR3 length equals 15 residues. Germline CDR1 is SGHRS and CDR2 is YFSETQ. The ends lost 3 bases at V and 4 bases at J; junction bases unmatched: 4. CDR3 amino acids: CASSSSGGDRETQYF. The DNA of the CDR3 is TGCGCCAGCAGCTCTAGCGGGGGGGATCGAGAGACCCAGTACTTC.

The V gene is TRBV18, the J gene TRBJ2-3, with a tentative D call TRBD1 (6 bases). V was pared by 2 bases and J by 0 bases, with 6 bases between. CDR3 length equals 14 residues. Germline CDR1 KGHSH, CDR2 LQKENI. The CDR3 bases are TGTGCCAGCTCACCAACAGGGAGCACAGATACGCAGTATTTT. This sequence encodes CASSPTGSTDTQYF. The variable domain in full, with the rest retrieved from reference TRBV18 and TRBJ2-3, is NAGVMQNPRHLVRRRGQEARLRCSPMKGHSHVYWYRQLPEEGLKFMVYLQKENIIDESGMPKERFSAEFPKEGPSILRIQQVVRGDSAAYFCASSPTGSTDTQYFGPGTRLTVL.

The chain employs TRBV7-9 and TRBJ2-7; no clear D gene. Germline loops: CDR1 SEHNR, CDR2 FQNEAQ (reference sequence). Trimming shortened V by 0 bases and J by 3 bases, and 9 bases separated the two germline ends. The CDR3 has 14 amino acids. CDR3 nucleotide sequence: TGTGCCAGCAGCTTAGCATCTGGATACTACGAGCAGTACTTC. Translated: CASSLASGYYEQYF.

The chain joins TRBV6-1 to TRBJ1-3; no clear D gene. Per the germline V gene, CDR1 is MNHNS and CDR2 is SASEGT. V dropped 6 bases and J dropped 0 bases, with 12 bases sitting between them. CDR3 length: 15 amino acids. The CDR3 here is CASSLYETSGNTIYF. The CDR3 nucleotides read TGTGCCAGCAGCCTTTATGAAACCTCTGGAAACACCATATATTTT.

The chain couples TRBV6-5 to TRBJ1-3; no firm D call. The CDR3 runs to 13 residues. From germline, CDR1 is MNHEY and CDR2 SVGAGI. V shed 6 bases and J shed 4 bases, with 10 bases lying between them. The CDR3: CASRGQAGNTIYF. CDR3 in DNA: TGTGCCAGCAGGGGTCAAGCGGGAAACACCATATATTTT.

V gene TRBV18 combines with J gene TRBJ2-5; TRBD1 might be the D (6 bases). Trimming removed 5 bases from V and 5 bases from J, with 12 bases in between. The CDR3 runs 13 residues. CDR1 is KGHSH, CDR2 LQKENI, per germline. The CDR3 is CASSSGHPETQYF. The DNA for the CDR3 is TGTGCCAGCTCATCGGGACATCCCGAGACCCAGTACTTC. Based on the CDR3 plus reference TRBV18 and TRBJ2-5, the full variable domain is NAGVMQNPRHLVRRRGQEARLRCSPMKGHSHVYWYRQLPEEGLKFMVYLQKENIIDESGMPKERFSAEFPKEGPSILRIQQVVRGDSAAYFCASSSGHPETQYFGPGTRLLVL.

J is TRBJ1-4 and V is TRBV7-2; no firm D call. The germline CDR1 and CDR2 sequences are SGHTA and FQGNSA. The CDR3 is 13 residues long. Trimming pared 1 base from V and 4 bases from J, leaving 4 bases between. The CDR3 loop reads CASSLDRNEKLFF. The CDR3 DNA sequence: TGTGCCAGCAGCTTAGATCGTAATGAAAAACTGTTTTTT.

The V call is TRBV10-2, the J call TRBJ1-6; D remains unclear. Germline-derived CDR1 and CDR2 are WSHSY and SAAADI. The CDR3 consists of 14 residues. Trimming shortened V by 6 bases and J by 0 bases, and 6 bases separated the two germline ends. In DNA form, the CDR3 reads TGCGCCAGCAGGGGCAGCTCCTATAATTCACCCCTCCACTTT. Its protein product is CASRGSSYNSPLHF.

The chain recombines TRBV29-1 with TRBJ2-2; D gene uncertain. The length of the CDR3 is 12 residues. With 2 bases removed from V and 1 base from J, the gap between germline ends came to 2 bases. Germline V gene data show CDR1 as SQVTM and CDR2 as ANQGSEA. The DNA of the CDR3 is TGCAGCGTTGAAAAGAACACCGGGGAGCTGTTTTTT. Translation: CSVEKNTGELFF.

CDR3 sequence (DNA): TGTGCCAGCAGCGCCCTGGGGGGGTCCTACAATGAGCAGTTCTTC. Translating it yields CASSALGGSYNEQFF. The rearrangement uses TRBV7-7 and TRBJ2-1; TRBD2 matches 7 bases. This CDR3 comprises 15 residues. The V gene end was trimmed by 5 bases and the J gene end by 1 base; junction bases not matched to a gene: 5. The germline V gene has CDR1 SSHAT and CDR2 FNYEAQ (reference sequence).

The chain carries TRBV5-4 and TRBJ2-1; D gene ambiguous. Per the germline V gene, CDR1 is SGHNT and CDR2 is YYREEE (reference sequence). The CDR3 sequence is 16 residues long. V was shortened by 0 bases and J by 2 bases, with 12 bases between the two germline ends. CDR3 in amino acids: CASSLDRRRTYNEQFF. The DNA of the CDR3 is TGTGCCAGCAGCTTGGATCGTCGGAGAACCTACAATGAGCAGTTCTTC. Drawing the rest from reference TRBV5-4 and TRBJ2-1, the complete variable domain is ETGVTQSPTHLIKTRGQQVTLRCSSQSGHNTVSWYQQALGQGPQFIFQYYREEENGRGNFPPRFSGLQFPNYSSELNVNALELDDSALYLCASSLDRRRTYNEQFFGPGTRLTVL.

V usage is TRBV19 and J usage is TRBJ2-5; 16 nucleotides agree with TRBD2. The trim removed 6 bases at V and 5 bases at J, leaving 9 bases unmatched. CDR1 is LNHDA and CDR2 is SQIVND in the germline V gene (reference sequence). There are 17 residues in the CDR3. The CDR3 here is CASSQGLAGGPGETQYF. Here the CDR3 DNA reads TGTGCCAGTAGCCAGGGACTAGCGGGGGGGCCGGGTGAGACCCAGTACTTC.

The chain recombines TRBV19 with TRBJ1-4; 11 nucleotides agree with TRBD1. Germline-derived CDR1 and CDR2 are LNHDA and SQIVND (reference sequence). The CDR3 is 16 residues long. The J segment lost 8 bases and the V segment lost 3 bases, leaving 8 bases of the junction unmatched. This CDR3 is CASSILGTGGREKLFF. The CDR3 coding sequence is TGTGCCAGTAGTATTTTGGGGACAGGGGGTCGCGAAAAACTGTTTTTT.

The rearrangement links TRBV4-1 to TRBJ1-1; TRBD1 agrees at 7 bases. CDR1 MGHRA and CDR2 YSYEKL come from the germline V gene. This CDR3 region has 15 residues. V lost 1 base, J lost 7 bases, and 9 bases stayed unmatched. Written as DNA, the CDR3 is TGCGCCAGCAGCCAAGGTATAACAGGGGTAAATGAAGCTTTCTTT. Translation: CASSQGITGVNEAFF.

The chain carries TRBV5-5 and TRBJ1-5, with D perhaps matching TRBD1 (5 bases). Germline V gives CDR1 SGHKS, CDR2 YYEKEE (reference sequence). V lost 4 bases and J 3 bases, leaving 17 bases between the germline ends. This CDR3 has 16 amino acids. The CDR3 here is CASSHLWGVDNQPQHF. CDR3 bases: TGTGCCAGCAGCCACCTCTGGGGGGTGGACAATCAGCCCCAGCATTTT.